This record covers a single T cell receptor (beta chain). What it binds is unknown. The study ran its PCR with 60 Vbeta and 13 Jbeta primers. Produced via immunoSEQ multiplex PCR; TCRdb's table is partial and in-frame only. The table has about 150,000 clones, around 84% seen once; the top ten hold less than 2%. This sample is part of a study of cytomegalovirus exposure and HLA in healthy donors. Findings of the study overall: The study assumed roughly uniform donor sequencing depth for presence/absence analyses. On later analysis, the bulk of CMV-associated TCR beta chains appeared to be HLA-restricted.

Every donor was a healthy person donating bone marrow. CDR3 length equals 14 residues. The trim removed 4 bases at V and 7 bases at J, leaving 8 bases unmatched. Per germline, CDR1 ENHRY and CDR2 SYGVKD. Sequenced sample: PBMCs. This clonotype was obtained from a man in his late teens or twenties in good health and CMV-seronegative. The chain joins TRBV10-3 to TRBJ2-7; 9 bases are a match to TRBD1. The CDR3 reads CAISGGQGEVEQYF. The CDR3, as DNA: TGTGCCATCAGTGGGGGACAGGGAGAGGTGGAGCAGTACTTC.